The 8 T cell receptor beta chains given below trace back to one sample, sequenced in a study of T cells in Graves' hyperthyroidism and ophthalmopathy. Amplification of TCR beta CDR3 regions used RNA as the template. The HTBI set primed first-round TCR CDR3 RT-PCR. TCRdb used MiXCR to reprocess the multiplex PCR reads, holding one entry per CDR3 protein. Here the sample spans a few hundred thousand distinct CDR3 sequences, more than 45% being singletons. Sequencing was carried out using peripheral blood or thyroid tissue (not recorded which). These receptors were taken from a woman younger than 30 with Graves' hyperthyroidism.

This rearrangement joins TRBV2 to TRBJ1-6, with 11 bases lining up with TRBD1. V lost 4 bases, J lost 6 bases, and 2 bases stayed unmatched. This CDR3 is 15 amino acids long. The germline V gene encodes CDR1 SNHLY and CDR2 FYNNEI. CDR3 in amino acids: CASSAGQGANSPLHF. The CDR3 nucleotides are TGTGCCAGCAGTGCCGGACAGGGGGCTAATTCACCCCTCCACTTT.

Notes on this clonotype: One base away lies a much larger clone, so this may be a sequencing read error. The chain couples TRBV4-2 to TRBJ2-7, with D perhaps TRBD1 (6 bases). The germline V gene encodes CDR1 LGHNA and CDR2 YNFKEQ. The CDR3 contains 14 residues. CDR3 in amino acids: CASSQEEGGSERYF. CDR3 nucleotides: TGTGCCAGCAGCCAAGAGGAAGGGGGTAGCGAGCGGTACTTC.

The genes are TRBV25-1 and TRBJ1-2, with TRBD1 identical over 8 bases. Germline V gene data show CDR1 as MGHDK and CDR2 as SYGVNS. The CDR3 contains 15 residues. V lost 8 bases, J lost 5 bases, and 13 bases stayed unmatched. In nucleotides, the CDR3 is TGTGCCAGCCAAGACCGACAGGGGAGGGGTTATGGCTACACCTTC. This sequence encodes CASQDRQGRGYGYTF.

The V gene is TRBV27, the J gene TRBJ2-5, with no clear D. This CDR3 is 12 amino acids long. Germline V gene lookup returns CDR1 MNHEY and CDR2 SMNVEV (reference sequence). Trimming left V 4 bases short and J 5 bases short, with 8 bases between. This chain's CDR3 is CASSSSSETQYF. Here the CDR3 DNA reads TGTGCCAGCAGTTCTTCTTCGGAGACCCAGTACTTC.

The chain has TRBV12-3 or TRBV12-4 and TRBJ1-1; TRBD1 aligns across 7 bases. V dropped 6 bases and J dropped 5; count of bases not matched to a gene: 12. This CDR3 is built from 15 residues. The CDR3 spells CASSPGQIEGTEAFF. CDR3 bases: TGTGCCAGCAGCCCGGGACAGATCGAAGGGACTGAAGCTTTCTTT.

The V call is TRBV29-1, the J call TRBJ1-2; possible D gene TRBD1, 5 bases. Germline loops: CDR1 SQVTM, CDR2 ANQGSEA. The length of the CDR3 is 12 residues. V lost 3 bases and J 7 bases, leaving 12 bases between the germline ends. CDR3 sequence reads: CSVEGRGGGYTF. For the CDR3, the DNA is TGCAGCGTTGAGGGGAGGGGCGGTGGCTACACCTTC.

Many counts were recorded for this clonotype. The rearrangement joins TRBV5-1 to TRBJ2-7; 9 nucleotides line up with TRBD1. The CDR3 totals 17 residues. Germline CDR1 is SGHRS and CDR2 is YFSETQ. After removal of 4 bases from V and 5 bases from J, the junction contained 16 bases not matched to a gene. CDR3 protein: CASSPTLGTGSDHEQYF. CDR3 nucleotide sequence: TGCGCCAGCAGCCCGACCCTCGGGACAGGGTCAGACCACGAGCAGTACTTC.

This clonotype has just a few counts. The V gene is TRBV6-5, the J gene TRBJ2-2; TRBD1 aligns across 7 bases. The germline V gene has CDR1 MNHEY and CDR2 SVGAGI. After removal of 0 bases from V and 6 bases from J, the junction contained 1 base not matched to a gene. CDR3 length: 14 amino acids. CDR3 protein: CASSYSGGPGELFF. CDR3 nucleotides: TGTGCCAGCAGTTACTCAGGGGGCCCCGGGGAGCTGTTTTTT.